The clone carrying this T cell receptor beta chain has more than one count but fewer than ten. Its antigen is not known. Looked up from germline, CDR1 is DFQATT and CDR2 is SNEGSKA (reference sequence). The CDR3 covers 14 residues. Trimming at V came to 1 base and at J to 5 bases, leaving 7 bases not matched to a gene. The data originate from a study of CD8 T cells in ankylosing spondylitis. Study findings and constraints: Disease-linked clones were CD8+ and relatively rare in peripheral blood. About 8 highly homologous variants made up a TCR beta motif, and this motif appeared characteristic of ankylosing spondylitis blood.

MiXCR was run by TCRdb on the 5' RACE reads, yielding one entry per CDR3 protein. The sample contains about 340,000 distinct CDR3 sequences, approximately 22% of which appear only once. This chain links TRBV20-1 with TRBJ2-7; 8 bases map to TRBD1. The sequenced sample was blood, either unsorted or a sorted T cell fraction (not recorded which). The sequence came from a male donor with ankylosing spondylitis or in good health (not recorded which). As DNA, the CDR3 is TGCAGTGCTAGAGGGCGACAGGGGAGTCACGAGCAGTACTTC. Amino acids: CSARGRQGSHEQYF.